This TCR beta chain came from a study of CD8 T cells in ankylosing spondylitis. TCRdb reprocessed the 5' RACE reads via MiXCR and lists one record per CDR3 protein. Of 150,000 to 200,000 distinct CDR3 sequences in the sample, around 10% are singletons; the top ten hold 25% to 30%. This clonotype has more than one count but fewer than ten. Its target is not known. Regarding the study as a whole: CD8+ disease-linked clones were present at relatively low frequencies in blood. Significant enrichment of disease-linked clones was reportedly seen in matched ankylosing spondylitis synovial fluid.

The germline gives CDR1 SQVTM, CDR2 ANQGSEA. The CDR3 spans 14 residues. The V segment lost 5 bases and the J segment 4 bases; nucleotides outside the gene matches: 8. This clonotype originated in a male donor with ankylosing spondylitis or in good health (not recorded which). This chain joins TRBV29-1 and TRBJ2-3; 8 nucleotides match TRBD2. Sequencing was performed on blood, either unsorted or a sorted T cell fraction (not recorded which). The CDR3 loop is CSVSGLVDADTQYF. CDR3 DNA sequence: TGCAGCGTTTCGGGACTAGTCGACGCAGATACGCAGTATTTT.